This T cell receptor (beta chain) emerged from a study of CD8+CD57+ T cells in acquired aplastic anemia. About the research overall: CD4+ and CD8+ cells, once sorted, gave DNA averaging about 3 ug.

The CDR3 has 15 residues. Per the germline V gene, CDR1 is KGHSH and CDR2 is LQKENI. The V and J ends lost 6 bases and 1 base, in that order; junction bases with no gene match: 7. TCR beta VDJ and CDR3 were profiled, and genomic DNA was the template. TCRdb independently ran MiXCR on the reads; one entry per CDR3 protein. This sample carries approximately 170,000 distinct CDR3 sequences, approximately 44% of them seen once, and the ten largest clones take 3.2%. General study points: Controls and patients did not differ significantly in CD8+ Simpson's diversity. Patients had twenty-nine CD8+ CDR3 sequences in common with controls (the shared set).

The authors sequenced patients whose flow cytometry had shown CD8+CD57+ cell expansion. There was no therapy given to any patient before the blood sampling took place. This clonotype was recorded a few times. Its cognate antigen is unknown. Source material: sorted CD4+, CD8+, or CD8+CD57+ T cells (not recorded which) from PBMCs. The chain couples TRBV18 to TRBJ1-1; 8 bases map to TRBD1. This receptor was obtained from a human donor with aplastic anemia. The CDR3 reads CASSWDRRSNTEAFF. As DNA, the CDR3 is TGTGCCAGCTCTTGGGACAGGAGATCGAACACTGAAGCTTTCTTT.